These T cell receptor beta chains were read from a single sample in a study of cytomegalovirus exposure and HLA in healthy donors. The data were produced by immunoSEQ multiplex PCR, yet TCRdb's version contains in-frame clones alone and is incomplete. The repertoire consists of around 150,000 clones, with approximately 80% occurring once and the leading ten covering 7% to 8.5%. Sequencing was carried out using PBMCs. Receptors originate from a male donor in good health and CMV-seropositive. The CDR3 runs from the conserved cysteine through the conserved F or W.

v_call	j_call	cdr3_aa
TRBV18	TRBJ1-2	CASSTPDRGNSGYTF
TRBV7-9	TRBJ2-1	CASSYSPLDRVLDNEQFF
TRBV7-3	TRBJ2-5	CASSTTPGKAETQYF
TRBV6-1	TRBJ2-7	CASLDRSSYEQYF
TRBV6-5	TRBJ1-6	CASSGTGPSPLHF
TRBV13	TRBJ2-1	CASSTAPGTYNEQFF
TRBV2	TRBJ2-1	CASSEVSVGTGSIF
TRBV5-1	TRBJ2-7	CASSGGGRSYEQYF
TRBV2	TRBJ1-2	CASSEGRPFYGYTF
TRBV7-9	TRBJ2-7	CASSVGQIMYEQYF
TRBV5-1	TRBJ2-5	CASRDREETQYF
TRBV14	TRBJ1-2	CASSHLWSGGYTF
TRBV6-5	TRBJ1-1	CASSYRDRGLTEAFF
TRBV28	TRBJ2-2	CASTGGRELFF
TRBV9	TRBJ1-5	CASSAGLGNQPQHF
TRBV6-5	TRBJ1-1	CASSQGLNTEAFF
TRBV29-1	TRBJ1-2	CSVDPGQPWYGYTF
TRBV7-3	TRBJ2-1	CASSPSSASYNEQFF
TRBV7-3	TRBJ2-1	CASSLSYGEQFF
TRBV9	TRBJ2-7	CASSVDHPTSEQYF
TRBV19	TRBJ1-1	CASSVTGENTEAFF
TRBV2	TRBJ2-5	CASSMNGGGARVETQYF
TRBV6-5	TRBJ1-2	CASSTLLGYGYTF
TRBV5-8	TRBJ2-7	CASSLSGTGEEQYF
TRBV4-2	TRBJ1-2	CASSPGQPYYGYTF
TRBV21-1	TRBJ2-1	CASSKEHHNEQFF
TRBV20-1	TRBJ2-1	CSATGEFF